These 2 T cell receptor beta chains share one sample of origin, sequenced in a study of blood T cell repertoires in COVID-19. Sequencing was performed with immunoSEQ multiplex PCR; in TCRdb, only in-frame clones are kept and a portion is missing. The top ten hold around 21% of the sample, which has tens of thousands of clones, about 80% seen once. The sample was peripheral blood. The receptors derive from a woman of 80 years or more with acute or convalescent COVID-19.

This chain links TRBV19 with TRBJ1-1; D is uncertain. This CDR3 is built from 13 residues. V was shortened by 5 bases and J by 4 bases, with 11 bases between the two germline ends. Germline V gene sequence: CDR1 LNHDA, CDR2 SQIVND (reference sequence). CDR3 residues: CASSPRLGTEAFF. The CDR3 DNA is TGTGCCAGTAGTCCGAGGCTCGGCACTGAAGCTTTCTTT.

DNA for the CDR3: TGTGCCATCAGTGAAGGAAACACGGGACAGGGAGACTGGAACACTGAAGCTTTCTTT. This sequence encodes CAISEGNTGQGDWNTEAFF. The chain recombines TRBV10-3 with TRBJ1-1; TRBD1 matches at 9 bases. The CDR3 loop spans 19 amino acids. The junction had 15 bases not matched to a gene; V was cut back by 3 bases and J by 1 base. CDR1 is ENHRY and CDR2 is SYGVKD in the germline V gene.